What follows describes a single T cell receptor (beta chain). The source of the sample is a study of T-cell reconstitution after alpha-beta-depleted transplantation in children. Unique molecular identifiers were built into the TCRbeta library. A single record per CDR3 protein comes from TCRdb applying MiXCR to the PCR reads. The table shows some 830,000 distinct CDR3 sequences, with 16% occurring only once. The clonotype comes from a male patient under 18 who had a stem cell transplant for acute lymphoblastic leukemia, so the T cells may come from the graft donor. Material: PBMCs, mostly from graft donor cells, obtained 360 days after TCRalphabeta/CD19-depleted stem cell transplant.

The CDR3 reads CASSLRTVIYGYTF. CDR3 sequence (DNA): TGTGCCAGTAGTCTTCGTACAGTTATCTATGGCTACACCTTC. This sequence joins TRBV19 and TRBJ1-2; the D is unclear. Germline V gene data show CDR1 as LNHDA and CDR2 as SQIVND (reference sequence). Trimming took 5 bases from V and 4 from J, leaving 14 bases between them. CDR3 size: 14 residues.